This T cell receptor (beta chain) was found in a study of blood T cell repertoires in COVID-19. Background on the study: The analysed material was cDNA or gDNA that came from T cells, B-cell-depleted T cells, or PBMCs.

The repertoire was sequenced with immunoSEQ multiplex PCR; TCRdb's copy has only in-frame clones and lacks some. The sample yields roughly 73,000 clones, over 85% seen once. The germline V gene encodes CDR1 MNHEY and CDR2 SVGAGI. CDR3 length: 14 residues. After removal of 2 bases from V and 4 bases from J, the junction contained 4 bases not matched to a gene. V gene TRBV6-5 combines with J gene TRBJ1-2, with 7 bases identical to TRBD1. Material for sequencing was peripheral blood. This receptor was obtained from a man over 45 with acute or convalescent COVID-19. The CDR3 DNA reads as TGTGCCAGCAGTTACCTCCGGGACAGCTATGGCTACACCTTC. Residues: CASSYLRDSYGYTF.